The clone carrying this TCR beta chain was recorded a few times. This specimen belongs to a study of blood T cell repertoires in COVID-19. Assay: immunoSEQ multiplex PCR; the TCRdb copy retains only in-frame clones and omits some. The table includes fewer than 70,000 clones, over 75% detected once. The CDR3 spans 16 residues. The germline CDR1 and CDR2 sequences are SGHVS and FNYEAQ. V lost 4 bases to trimming and J lost 4 bases, with 17 bases between them. This chain uses TRBV7-6 with TRBJ2-1; D may be TRBD2 (6 bases). Sequenced material: peripheral blood. The sequence was collected from a human donor in a cohort sampled during active COVID-19. As DNA, the CDR3 is TGTGCCAGCAGCTACGACGCCGGGACTCTTTACAATGAGCAGTTCTTC. Protein: CASSYDAGTLYNEQFF.